These 27 T cell receptor beta chains originate from one sample sequenced in a study of siplizumab effects on memory and regulatory T cells. Assay: immunoSEQ multiplex PCR; the TCRdb copy retains only in-frame clones and omits some. The sample lists tens of thousands of clones, 95% to 98% occurring once. Sequencing was carried out using naive CD8+ T cells sorted from blood. The receptors come from a human donor in good health.

The rearrangement uses TRBV19 and TRBJ1-1; D is unclear. The CDR3 contains 15 residues. Germline V gene data show CDR1 as LNHDA and CDR2 as SQIVND (reference sequence). Trimming left V 1 base short and J 3 bases short, with 12 bases between. The CDR3 spells CASSIAEGGDTEAFF. CDR3 DNA sequence: TGTGCCAGTAGTATAGCAGAGGGCGGAGACACTGAAGCTTTCTTT. Complete variable domain (other parts from reference TRBV19 and TRBJ1-1): DGGITQSPKYLFRKEGQNVTLSCEQNLNHDAMYWYRQDPGQGLRLIYYSQIVNDFQKGDIAEGYSVSREKKESFPLTVTSAQKNPTAFYLCASSIAEGGDTEAFFGQGTRLTVV.

This sequence joins TRBV9 and TRBJ1-1; the D is unclear. Deletions cut 0 bases from V and 4 bases from J, with 7 bases between. Per germline, CDR1 SGDLS and CDR2 YYNGEE. This CDR3 comprises 13 residues. The CDR3 loop reads CASSVASVTEAFF. CDR3 nucleotide sequence: TGTGCCAGCAGCGTAGCGTCCGTCACTGAAGCTTTCTTT. The variable domain in full, completed from reference TRBV9 and TRBJ1-1, reads DSGVTQTPKHLITATGQRVTLRCSPRSGDLSVYWYQQSLDQGLQFLIQYYNGEERAKGNILERFSAQQFPDLHSELNLSSLELGDSALYFCASSVASVTEAFFGQGTRLTVV.

This clone came up once. The CDR3 region is CASSIDRDPYNEQFF. CDR3 nucleotide sequence: TGTGCCAGTAGTATAGACAGGGACCCCTACAATGAGCAGTTCTTC. The V and J genes are TRBV19 and TRBJ2-1; D assignment may be TRBD1 or TRBD2 (5 bases each). The CDR3 runs 15 residues. V shed 0 bases and J shed 2 bases, with 8 bases lying between them. The germline CDR1 and CDR2 sequences are LNHDA and SQIVND (reference sequence).

The rearrangement joins TRBV4-2 to TRBJ2-3, with 8 bases that match TRBD2. The CDR3 has 15 residues. In germline, CDR1 is LGHNA, CDR2 YNFKEQ. V shed 0 bases and J 4 bases; nucleotides not matched to a gene: 3. CDR3 sequence: CASSQEVAGSDTQYF. Here the CDR3 DNA reads TGTGCCAGCAGCCAAGAGGTAGCGGGGTCAGATACGCAGTATTTT.

The J gene is TRBJ2-1, the V gene TRBV5-4; the D gene is possibly TRBD1 (5 bases). The germline V and J ends were trimmed by 1 base and 1 base, with 15 bases remaining between them. Germline V lookup: CDR1 SGHNT, CDR2 YYREEE (reference sequence). This CDR3 is built from 17 residues. CDR3: CASSLHALGASYNEQFF. The CDR3 nucleotides read TGTGCCAGCAGCTTGCATGCCCTTGGGGCGTCCTACAATGAGCAGTTCTTC.

The genes are TRBV5-4 and TRBJ2-3; 8 bases map to TRBD2. After removal of 4 bases from V and 4 bases from J, the junction contained 8 bases not matched to a gene. The CDR3 length is 15 residues. Germline V gene sequence: CDR1 SGHNT, CDR2 YYREEE (reference sequence). CDR3: CASSPGVAGSDTQYF. CDR3 coding DNA: TGTGCCAGCAGCCCGGGGGTAGCGGGGTCAGATACGCAGTATTTT.

The gene calls are TRBV5-4 and TRBJ1-1; D is undetermined. The germline CDR1 and CDR2 sequences are SGHNT and YYREEE (reference sequence). This CDR3 region has 11 residues. The germline V and J ends were trimmed by 2 bases and 5 bases, with 4 bases remaining between them. The chain's CDR3 is CASSLGTEAFF. The DNA for the CDR3 is TGTGCCAGCAGCTTAGGGACTGAAGCTTTCTTT.

The chain couples TRBV14 to TRBJ1-3; D gene ambiguous. Germline CDR1 and CDR2: SGHDN and FVKESK. Trimming removed 0 bases at V and 0 bases at J, with 12 bases between. This CDR3 contains 17 residues. The CDR3 DNA sequence: TGTGCCAGCAGCCAAGATCGGCAGGCCTTCTCTGGAAACACCATATATTTT. This codes for CASSQDRQAFSGNTIYF.

The rearrangement links TRBV29-1 to TRBJ1-3; 8 bases are shared with TRBD1. Germline CDR1 and CDR2: SQVTM and ANQGSEA. The CDR3 contains 14 residues. V was pared by 6 bases and J by 2 bases, with 6 bases of the junction left unmatched. DNA for the CDR3: TGCAGCGTCGACCCGACAGGGGCTGGAAACACCATATATTTT. Amino acid sequence: CSVDPTGAGNTIYF.

This chain links TRBV5-1 with TRBJ2-7; D remains ambiguous. CDR1 SGHRS and CDR2 YFSETQ come from the germline V gene. The CDR3 length is 12 residues. The V gene lost 3 bases and the J gene lost 7 bases, with 11 bases spanning the gap. CDR3 protein: CASSWADGEQYF. The CDR3 DNA reads TGCGCCAGCAGCTGGGCGGATGGAGAGCAGTACTTC.

The gene calls are TRBV4-1 and TRBJ2-7, with 8 bases aligning to TRBD2. The CDR3 totals 14 residues. The V gene end was trimmed by 1 base and the J gene end by 3 bases; junction bases not matched to a gene: 2. The germline gives CDR1 MGHRA, CDR2 YSYEKL. The CDR3 reads CASSQGRGDYEQYF. The CDR3 DNA reads TGCGCCAGCAGCCAAGGGCGGGGGGACTACGAGCAGTACTTC.

This chain connects TRBV5-4 to TRBJ2-7; 7 bases are a match to TRBD1. The CDR3 contains 14 residues. The V gene end was trimmed by 1 base and the J gene end by 1 base; junction bases not matched to a gene: 2. Germline CDR1 is SGHNT and CDR2 is YYREEE (reference sequence). Here the CDR3 reads CASSLSGQSYEQYF. CDR3 nucleotide sequence: TGTGCCAGCAGCTTGTCGGGACAGTCCTACGAGCAGTACTTC. The full variable domain, completed using reference TRBV5-4 and TRBJ2-7, is ETGVTQSPTHLIKTRGQQVTLRCSSQSGHNTVSWYQQALGQGPQFIFQYYREEENGRGNFPPRFSGLQFPNYSSELNVNALELDDSALYLCASSLSGQSYEQYFGPGTRLTVT.

The chain has TRBV13 and TRBJ2-7; D is perhaps TRBD1 (6 bases). Deletions cut 3 bases from V and 5 bases from J, with 20 bases between. The CDR3 loop spans 16 amino acids. Germline CDR1 and CDR2: PRHDT and FYEKMQ (reference sequence). The CDR3 bases are TGTGCCAGCAGCTTTACAGGGACCCGACTACTGGACGAGCAGTACTTC. This translates into CASSFTGTRLLDEQYF. Based on the CDR3 plus reference TRBV13 and TRBJ2-7, the full variable domain is AAGVIQSPRHLIKEKRETATLKCYPIPRHDTVYWYQQGPGQDPQFLISFYEKMQSDKGSIPDRFSAQQFSDYHSELNMSSLELGDSALYFCASSFTGTRLLDEQYFGPGTRLTVT.

This chain connects TRBV10-3 to TRBJ2-2, with 11 bases aligning to TRBD2. V lost 6 bases and J lost 4; bases outside the gene matches: 7. CDR1 is ENHRY and CDR2 is SYGVKD in the germline V gene. The CDR3 loop spans 16 amino acids. The CDR3 nucleotides are TGTGCCATCAGGGGTACTAGCGGGGGACTCACCGGGGAGCTGTTTTTT. Residues: CAIRGTSGGLTGELFF.

This clone appeared once. The chain combines TRBV10-2 with TRBJ2-5; 13 bases are a match to TRBD2. Trimming at V came to 3 bases and at J to 3 bases, leaving 1 base not matched to a gene. The CDR3 is 15 residues long. Per the germline V gene, CDR1 is WSHSY and CDR2 is SAAADI. The CDR3 region is CASSETSGGEETQYF. CDR3 bases: TGCGCCAGCAGTGAAACTAGCGGGGGGGAAGAGACCCAGTACTTC.

The chain joins TRBV23-1 to TRBJ1-3, with D uncertain. TRBV23-1 is treated as an ORF (open reading frame) with a function not yet certain. The V end lost 2 bases, the J end lost 5 bases, and 7 bases lay between the germline ends. The length of the CDR3 is 13 residues. CDR3 nucleotides: TGCGCCAGCAGTCAAACCCTCAGAAACACCATATATTTT. This encodes CASSQTLRNTIYF.

The rearrangement uses TRBV21-1 and TRBJ2-7; the table's D call TRBD1 went unverified against the DNA. TRBV21-1 is shown as a pseudogene. The CDR3 is 13 residues long. The CDR3 DNA follows: TGTGCCAGCAGCGGACAGGGGCCGGCCGAGCAGTACTTC. Amino acid sequence: CASSGQGPAEQYF.

The chain combines TRBV10-3 with TRBJ2-7; 13 nucleotides line up with TRBD2. Unmatched junction bases numbered 2, after V lost 1 base and J lost 5 bases. Germline V gives CDR1 ENHRY, CDR2 SYGVKD. This CDR3 has 15 amino acids. CDR3 sequence: CAISELLAGGDEQYF. In DNA, the CDR3 is TGTGCCATCAGTGAGTTACTAGCGGGGGGGGACGAGCAGTACTTC.

This clone was found once. The J gene is TRBJ1-6, the V gene TRBV2; weak D call: TRBD1 (6 bases). V was pared by 10 bases and J by 7 bases, with 17 bases between. CDR3 length: 14 amino acids. Germline V gene data show CDR1 as SNHLY and CDR2 as FYNNEI. Here the CDR3 reads CAILTGTLNSPLHF. The CDR3 DNA reads TGTGCCATCTTAACCGGGACACTAAATTCACCCCTCCACTTT.

This chain links TRBV12-5 with TRBJ1-1; 7 nucleotides line up with TRBD1. Looked up from germline, CDR1 is LGHNT and CDR2 is FRNRAP. The length of the CDR3 is 12 residues. The V and J ends lost 6 bases and 7 bases, in that order; junction bases with no gene match: 5. The CDR3 here is CASGFGTDEAFF. In DNA, the CDR3 is TGTGCTAGTGGCTTTGGGACAGATGAAGCTTTCTTT.

The chain has TRBV4-3 and TRBJ2-5; a weak D match, TRBD2 (6 bases). V was shortened by 1 base and J by 5 bases, with 14 bases between the two germline ends. CDR1 and CDR2 from the germline V gene are LGHNA and YSLEER. The CDR3 totals 15 residues. The CDR3 DNA reads TGCGCCAGCAGCCAAGGGAGCGGCGGGGTCGAGACCCAGTACTTC. Protein: CASSQGSGGVETQYF.

Concerning this clone itself: Other nucleotide sequences from this sample produce the same CDR3. This rearrangement joins TRBV27 to TRBJ1-1, with D possibly being TRBD1 (6 bases). This CDR3 is built from 13 residues. CDR1 is MNHEY and CDR2 is SMNVEV in the germline V gene (reference sequence). The V end was cut by 3 bases, the J end by 4 bases, with 9 bases between. The CDR3 nucleotides read TGTGCCAGCAGTTTCGGAGGGGGCACTGAAGCTTTCTTT. Translated, it gives CASSFGGGTEAFF.

In this sample, this clone turned up once. The V and J genes are TRBV19 and TRBJ1-1; D is possibly TRBD1 (6 bases). Germline CDR1 is LNHDA and CDR2 is SQIVND (reference sequence). V gave up 8 bases and J gave up 0 bases, with 16 bases separating them. The CDR3 runs 15 residues. CDR3 nucleotides: TGTGCCAGTCAAAGGGACACCAATATGAACACTGAAGCTTTCTTT. Its translation is CASQRDTNMNTEAFF.

For this clone: This may be a read error: a much more frequent sequence differs by one nucleotide. This sequence joins TRBV11-2 and TRBJ2-5; no firm D call. The CDR3 length is 10 residues. CDR1 is SGHAT and CDR2 is FQNNGV in the germline V gene. Trimming took 5 bases from V and 5 from J, leaving 3 bases between them. CDR3 coding DNA: TGTGCCAGCAGCGCGGAGACCCAGTACTTC. It codes for CASSAETQYF.

This chain joins TRBV10-3 and TRBJ2-7, with 9 bases identical to TRBD1. CDR3 size: 14 residues. Germline V gene lookup returns CDR1 ENHRY and CDR2 SYGVKD. Unmatched junction bases numbered 8, after V lost 6 bases and J lost 5 bases. The CDR3 here is CAIRQGALLDEQYF. In DNA, the CDR3 is TGTGCCATCAGACAGGGGGCGTTACTGGACGAGCAGTACTTC.

The V and J genes are TRBV5-1 and TRBJ2-7; D unclear. The CDR3 runs 13 residues. The germline V and J ends were trimmed by 1 base and 6 bases, with 11 bases remaining between them. From germline, CDR1 is SGHRS and CDR2 YFSETQ. DNA for the CDR3: TGCGCCAGCAGCTTGTCTCAATCAGGCGAGCAGTACTTC. This gives the protein CASSLSQSGEQYF.

V is TRBV5-8 and J is TRBJ2-7, with TRBD1 identical over 9 bases. The ends lost 2 bases at V and 0 bases at J; junction bases unmatched: 18. Germline lookup yields CDR1 SGHTS and CDR2 YDEGEE. The CDR3 length is 20 residues. This CDR3 is CASSFFFLAATGGASYEQYF. The CDR3 DNA sequence: TGTGCCAGCAGCTTTTTCTTTCTAGCCGCCACAGGGGGCGCCTCCTACGAGCAGTACTTC.